This entry lists 2 T cell receptor beta chains sequenced from one sample in a study of blood T cell repertoires in COVID-19. The table came from immunoSEQ multiplex PCR; TCRdb's copy has only in-frame clones and leaves some out. The data contain 400,000 or so clones, more than 75% of them singletons. The source material was PBMCs or T cells enriched from blood (not recorded which). The origin of the receptors is a middle-aged man in a cohort exposed to, infected with or recovered from COVID-19 (not recorded which).

The gene calls are TRBV28 and TRBJ1-1, with D possibly being TRBD1 (5 bases). Germline V gives CDR1 MDHEN, CDR2 SYDVKM. Trimming shortened V by 4 bases and J by 1 base, and 10 bases separated the two germline ends. The CDR3 is made up of 14 amino acids. The CDR3 coding sequence is TGTGCCAGCAGTTCTGACAGCGCGAACACTGAAGCTTTCTTT. Amino acid sequence: CASSSDSANTEAFF.

In DNA, the CDR3 is TGTGCCAGCAGCCTCTCGGGACTAGCGGGAGGTGGAGATACGCAGTATTTT. This encodes CASSLSGLAGGGDTQYF. The chain employs TRBV4-2 and TRBJ2-3, with TRBD2 identical over 15 bases. Germline assignment: CDR1 LGHNA and CDR2 YNFKEQ. J was trimmed by 5 bases and V by 4 bases; bases with no gene match: 7. CDR3 length: 17 residues.